The 20 T cell receptor beta chains below all came from one sample that was sequenced in a study of STAT5B mutations in CD4+ large granular lymphocyte leukemia. Profiled with immunoSEQ multiplex PCR; TCRdb holds only in-frame clones, not every one. The table has about 38,000 clones, about four fifths seen once. The specimen sequenced was CD4+ T cells from blood buffy coats. The receptor set was obtained from a human donor in good health.

The chain carries TRBV18 and TRBJ2-7, with 9 bases lining up with TRBD1. CDR3 length equals 13 residues. Germline loops: CDR1 KGHSH, CDR2 LQKENI. V lost 6 bases to trimming and J lost 6 bases; unmatched junction nucleotides: 6. CDR3 DNA: TGTGCCAGCTCCGGGGACAGGGCTGGCGAGCAGTACTTC. This encodes CASSGDRAGEQYF.

V and J are TRBV2 and TRBJ1-5; D perhaps matches TRBD1 (5 bases). In germline, CDR1 is SNHLY, CDR2 FYNNEI. The ends were cut back, 7 bases at V and 0 bases at J, with 13 bases in the middle. This CDR3 spans 15 amino acids. CDR3 amino acids: CASTGTFYSNQPQHF. The CDR3 DNA sequence: TGTGCCAGCACCGGGACCTTTTATAGCAATCAGCCCCAGCATTTT.

The chain is built from TRBV5-1 and TRBJ2-2, with TRBD1 matching over 10 bases. V was pared by 4 bases and J by 1 base, with 10 bases of the junction left unmatched. From germline, CDR1 is SGHRS and CDR2 YFSETQ. This CDR3 comprises 18 residues. This CDR3 reads CASSIGTGVRWNTGELFF. The CDR3 nucleotides are TGCGCCAGCAGCATCGGGACAGGGGTTCGGTGGAACACCGGGGAGCTGTTTTTT.

The genes are TRBV5-1 and TRBJ2-5; D may match TRBD1 or TRBD2 (5 bases each). CDR3 length: 13 amino acids. V was cut by 7 bases and J by 5 bases, with 15 bases left in between. CDR1 SGHRS and CDR2 YFSETQ come from the germline V gene. The CDR3 bases are TGCGCCAGCCTTGCCGGGACGGGGGAGACCCAGTACTTC. Protein sequence: CASLAGTGETQYF.

The sample holds one count of this clone. The CDR3: CASSLWQGASTDTQYF. CDR3 sequence (DNA): TGTGCCAGCAGCTTATGGCAGGGCGCTAGCACAGATACGCAGTATTTT. The chain employs TRBV11-2 and TRBJ2-3; perhaps TRBD1 as D (5 bases). V dropped 2 bases and J dropped 0 bases, with 12 bases sitting between them. The length of the CDR3 is 16 residues. Germline CDR1 SGHAT, CDR2 FQNNGV.

This clone appeared once. This chain connects TRBV18 to TRBJ1-2; D may be TRBD1 (5 bases). This CDR3 region has 15 residues. Germline V CDR1 and CDR2: KGHSH, LQKENI. V was pared by 3 bases and J by 8 bases, with 19 bases between. The CDR3 nucleotides are TGTGCCAGCTCACCCGAACCTCCAGGGTCTTGGGGCTACACCTTC. It encodes CASSPEPPGSWGYTF.

The J gene is TRBJ2-1, the V gene TRBV19, with D possibly being TRBD2 (7 bases). This CDR3 region has 14 residues. Germline CDR1 is LNHDA and CDR2 is SQIVND (reference sequence). V was clipped by 1 base and J by 7 bases, with 11 bases between them. CDR3 nucleotide sequence: TGTGCCAGTAGTATAGCGGGGGGCACGAATGAGCAGTTCTTC. Translated, it gives CASSIAGGTNEQFF.

This chain links TRBV5-1 with TRBJ1-4; the match to TRBD1 covers 9 bases. The V and J ends lost 1 base and 8 bases, in that order; junction bases with no gene match: 3. The germline V gene has CDR1 SGHRS and CDR2 YFSETQ. This CDR3 comprises 14 residues. The CDR3 loop is CASSLTGGEEKLFF. Written as DNA, the CDR3 is TGCGCCAGCAGCTTGACAGGGGGCGAAGAAAAACTGTTTTTT.

The CDR3 loop is CASSLAGTYNEQFF. Here the CDR3 DNA reads TGCGCCAGCAGCTTGGCCGGAACCTACAATGAGCAGTTCTTC. The J gene is TRBJ2-1, the V gene TRBV5-1; unclear D gene. Germline V gives CDR1 SGHRS, CDR2 YFSETQ. V was clipped by 0 bases and J by 2 bases, with 6 bases between them. The CDR3 has 14 residues.

The J gene is TRBJ1-2, the V gene TRBV18; D might be TRBD1 (6 bases). The germline V and J ends were trimmed by 2 bases and 3 bases, with 13 bases remaining between them. The germline CDR1 and CDR2 sequences are KGHSH and LQKENI. The CDR3 sequence is 15 residues long. CDR3 nucleotide sequence: TGTGCCAGCTCACCAGCGGCAGGGGACGACTATGGCTACACCTTC. Its translation is CASSPAAGDDYGYTF.

This clone was counted only a few times. Here the CDR3 reads CASSVGSATNEKLFF. In DNA, the CDR3 is TGTGCCAGCAGCGTAGGATCAGCAACTAATGAAAAACTGTTTTTT. The rearrangement joins TRBV9 to TRBJ1-4; D not certain. The CDR3 contains 15 residues. Germline assignment: CDR1 SGDLS and CDR2 YYNGEE. Trimming took 0 bases from V and 0 from J, leaving 6 bases between them.

The chain links TRBV27 to TRBJ1-5; D not certain. CDR1 and CDR2 from the germline V gene are MNHEY and SMNVEV (reference sequence). This CDR3 contains 12 residues. V was cut by 3 bases and J by 3 bases, with 3 bases left in between. The CDR3 loop reads CASSFYNQPQHF. The CDR3, as DNA: TGTGCCAGCAGTTTTTACAATCAGCCCCAGCATTTT.

This clone came up a few times. The chain joins TRBV19 to TRBJ2-2; TRBD2 is a possible D gene (6 bases). Trimming left V 7 bases short and J 2 bases short, with 11 bases between. The CDR3 totals 14 residues. CDR1 and CDR2 (germline): LNHDA, SQIVND (reference sequence). The CDR3: CASTRTTNTGELFF. The CDR3 DNA is TGTGCCAGTACGCGGACTACCAACACCGGGGAGCTGTTTTTT.

This sequence joins TRBV12-5 and TRBJ2-5; the D gene is possibly TRBD2 (7 bases). V was pared by 0 bases and J by 3 bases, with 26 bases between. The CDR3 consists of 20 residues. Germline CDR1 and CDR2: LGHNT and FRNRAP. CDR3 bases: TGTGCTAGTGGTTTGGTACTAAATCTAGTAGGGGGGGCATCCAAAGAGACCCAGTACTTC. This codes for CASGLVLNLVGGASKETQYF.

The chain couples TRBV29-1 to TRBJ2-5; D possibly matches TRBD1 or TRBD2 (5 bases each). From germline, CDR1 is SQVTM and CDR2 ANQGSEA. The CDR3 is 13 residues long. Trimming left V 3 bases short and J 5 bases short, with 13 bases between. This CDR3 is CSVDLGDRETQYF. The CDR3 region has the DNA TGCAGCGTTGATTTGGGGGACCGCGAGACCCAGTACTTC.

V usage is TRBV7-2 and J usage is TRBJ2-7; 7 bases agree with TRBD1. The CDR3 contains 16 residues. The germline V gene encodes CDR1 SGHTA and CDR2 FQGNSA. The ends lost 5 bases at V and 0 bases at J; junction bases unmatched: 10. The CDR3 nucleotides read TGTGCCAGCAGCGCAACACCGGGACAGAGCTCCTACGAGCAGTACTTC. Translated: CASSATPGQSSYEQYF. The full variable domain, its missing parts supplied by reference TRBV7-2 and TRBJ2-7, is GAGVSQSPSNKVTEKGKDVELRCDPISGHTALYWYRQSLGQGLEFLIYFQGNSAPDKSGLPSDRFSAERTGGSVSTLTIQRTQQEDSAVYLCASSATPGQSSYEQYFGPGTRLTVT.

The gene calls are TRBV7-2 and TRBJ2-3; no firm D call. Germline loops: CDR1 SGHTA, CDR2 FQGNSA. The length of the CDR3 is 16 residues. The ends were cut back, 1 base at V and 1 base at J, with 12 bases in the middle. DNA of the CDR3: TGTGCCAGCAGCTTAGAGATTGCAGGTGGCACAGATACGCAGTATTTT. This sequence encodes CASSLEIAGGTDTQYF.

This chain uses TRBV6-6 with TRBJ2-6; no clear D. V lost 6 bases to trimming and J lost 4 bases, with 7 bases between them. Germline V gene sequence: CDR1 MNHNY, CDR2 SVGAGI (reference sequence). The length of the CDR3 is 13 residues. This CDR3 reads CASSPGGANVLTF. In DNA, the CDR3 is TGTGCCAGCAGCCCCGGGGGGGCCAACGTCCTGACTTTC.

The chain recombines TRBV18 with TRBJ2-5, with TRBD2 matching 7 bases. The CDR3 has 15 residues. The germline V gene encodes CDR1 KGHSH and CDR2 LQKENI. The trim removed 3 bases at V and 3 bases at J, leaving 7 bases unmatched. In DNA, the CDR3 is TGTGCCAGCTCACCTCTCGGGACTAATAAAGAGACCCAGTACTTC. Encoded protein: CASSPLGTNKETQYF.

The chain links TRBV4-3 to TRBJ2-5; tentatively, D is TRBD2 (5 bases). Trimming pared 3 bases from V and 4 bases from J, leaving 21 bases between. The CDR3 covers 17 residues. The V gene's germline CDR1 is LGHNA and CDR2 YSLEER. Here the CDR3 reads CASSHDYNRKNRETQYF. In nucleotides, the CDR3 is TGCGCCAGCAGCCACGACTATAATCGAAAAAACCGAGAGACCCAGTACTTC.